This T cell receptor (beta chain) was found in a study of cytomegalovirus exposure and HLA in healthy donors. Regarding this clone: Its target is unknown.

V lost 1 base, J lost 1 base, and 7 bases lay in between. CDR1 is LNHNV and CDR2 is YYDKDF in the germline V gene (reference sequence). The CDR3 is made up of 14 amino acids. Amplification used 60 Vbeta primers and 13 Jbeta primers. Clones were read by immunoSEQ multiplex PCR, and TCRdb kept only the in-frame ones, dropping some. Of hundreds of thousands of clones in the sample, about 78% are singletons; the top ten hold approximately 3.8%. The study, taken as a whole, reports: There were reportedly fewer N-insertions in an Asian-associated ancestry cluster than the approximately 600-donor mean, in a later analysis.

V gene TRBV15 combines with J gene TRBJ1-1, with D unclear. The origin of this receptor is a male donor in good health and CMV-seronegative. Sequencing was performed on PBMCs. CDR3 in amino acids: CATSRATENTEAFF. CDR3 coding DNA: TGTGCCACCAGCAGAGCCACAGAGAACACTGAAGCTTTCTTT.